The clone carrying this T cell receptor beta chain was observed a single time. The entry originates in a study of cytomegalovirus exposure and HLA in healthy donors. Data came from immunoSEQ multiplex PCR; TCRdb stores just in-frame clones and leaves some out. The table lists approximately 54,000 clones, about 92% of them singletons, with 7.5% to 9.5% in the top ten. The CDR3 is made up of 17 amino acids. The germline gives CDR1 PRHDT, CDR2 FYEKMQ (reference sequence). The V and J ends lost 5 bases and 4 bases, in that order; junction bases with no gene match: 11. The sample consisted of PBMCs. This chain uses TRBV13 with TRBJ2-1; 10 positions match TRBD1. The receptor's source is a woman younger than 35 in good health and CMV-seropositive. CDR3 in DNA: TGTGCCAGCAGCCTTCGATTGGGACAGGGGAGGTACAATGAGCAGTTCTTC. This codes for CASSLRLGQGRYNEQFF.